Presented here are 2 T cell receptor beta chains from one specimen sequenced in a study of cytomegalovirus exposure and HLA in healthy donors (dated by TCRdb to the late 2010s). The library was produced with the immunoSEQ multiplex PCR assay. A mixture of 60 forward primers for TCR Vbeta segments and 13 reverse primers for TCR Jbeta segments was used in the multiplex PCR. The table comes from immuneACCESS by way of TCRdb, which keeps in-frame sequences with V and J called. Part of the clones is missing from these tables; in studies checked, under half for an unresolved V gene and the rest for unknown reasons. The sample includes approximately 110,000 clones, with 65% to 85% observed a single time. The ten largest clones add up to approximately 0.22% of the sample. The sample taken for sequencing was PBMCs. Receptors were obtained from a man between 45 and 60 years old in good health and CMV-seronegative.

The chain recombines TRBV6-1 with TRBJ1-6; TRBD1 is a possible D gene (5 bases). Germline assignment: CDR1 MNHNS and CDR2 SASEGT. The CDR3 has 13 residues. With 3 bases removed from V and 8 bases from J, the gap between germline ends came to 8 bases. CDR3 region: CASSDRDDSPLHF. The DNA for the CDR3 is TGTGCCAGCAGTGACAGGGATGATTCACCCCTCCACTTT.

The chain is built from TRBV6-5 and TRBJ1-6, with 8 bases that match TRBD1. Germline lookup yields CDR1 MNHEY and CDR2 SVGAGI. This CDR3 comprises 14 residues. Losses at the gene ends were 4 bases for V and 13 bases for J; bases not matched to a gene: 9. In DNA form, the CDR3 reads TGTGCCAGCAGTTTAACAGGGGGGCGATCGCCCCTCCACTTT. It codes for CASSLTGGRSPLHF.